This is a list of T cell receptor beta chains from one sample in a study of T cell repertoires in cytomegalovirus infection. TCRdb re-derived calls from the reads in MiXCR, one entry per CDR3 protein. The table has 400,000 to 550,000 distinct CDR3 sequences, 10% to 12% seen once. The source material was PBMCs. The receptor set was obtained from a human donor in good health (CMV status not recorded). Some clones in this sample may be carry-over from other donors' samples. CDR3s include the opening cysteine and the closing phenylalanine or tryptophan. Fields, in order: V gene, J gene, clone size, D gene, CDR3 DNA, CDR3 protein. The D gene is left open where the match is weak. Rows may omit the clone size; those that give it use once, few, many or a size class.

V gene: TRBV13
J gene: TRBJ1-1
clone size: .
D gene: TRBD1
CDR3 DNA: TGTGCCAGCAGCTCGGTAACCGGGACAGGTGTCACTGAAGCTTTCTTT
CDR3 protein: CASSSVTGTGVTEAFF

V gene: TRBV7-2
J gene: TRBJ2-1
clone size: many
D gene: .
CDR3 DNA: TGTGCCAGCAGCTTAAAAGTGACTGGTGAGCAGTTCTTC
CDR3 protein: CASSLKVTGEQFF

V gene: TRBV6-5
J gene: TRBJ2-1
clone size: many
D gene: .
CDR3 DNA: TGTGCCAGCAGTTATGGGCGGGATTCCTACAATGAGCAGTTCTTC
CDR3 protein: CASSYGRDSYNEQFF

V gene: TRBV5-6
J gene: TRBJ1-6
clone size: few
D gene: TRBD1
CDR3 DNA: TGTGCCAGCAGCTCTCTAGCCGGACAGGGCCCCCTCCACTTT
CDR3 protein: CASSSLAGQGPLHF

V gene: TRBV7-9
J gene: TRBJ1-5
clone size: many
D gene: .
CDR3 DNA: TGTGCCAGCAGTACGGGGGGGGCAAGGCAGCCCCAGCATTTT
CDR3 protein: CASSTGGARQPQHF

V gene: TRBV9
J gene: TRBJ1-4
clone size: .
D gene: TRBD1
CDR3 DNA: TGTGCCAGCAGCGTAGATGGGGACAGGCTGTTTTTT
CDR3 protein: CASSVDGDRLFF

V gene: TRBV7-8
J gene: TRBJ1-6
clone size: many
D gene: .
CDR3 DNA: TGTGCCAGCAGCTTAGCCACTGGGGGCCTCCACTTT
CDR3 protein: CASSLATGGLHF

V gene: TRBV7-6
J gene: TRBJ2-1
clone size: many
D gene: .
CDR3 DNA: TGTGCCAGCAGCATACTAGCTTACAATGAGCAGTTCTTC
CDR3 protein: CASSILAYNEQFF

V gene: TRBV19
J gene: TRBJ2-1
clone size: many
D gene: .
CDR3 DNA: TGTGCCAGTAGTAGGGCCAATGAGCAGTTCTTC
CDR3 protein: CASSRANEQFF

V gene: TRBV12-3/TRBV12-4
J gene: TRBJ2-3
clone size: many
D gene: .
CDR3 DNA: TGTGCCAGCAGACCCCGACAGGCAAGCACAGATACGCAGTATTTT
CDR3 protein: CASRPRQASTDTQYF

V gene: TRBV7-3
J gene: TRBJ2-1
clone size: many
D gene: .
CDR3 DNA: TGTGCCAGCAGCTTAACAGGGGGGGGGAGGGCCAGAAATGAGCAGTTCTTC
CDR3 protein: CASSLTGGGRARNEQFF

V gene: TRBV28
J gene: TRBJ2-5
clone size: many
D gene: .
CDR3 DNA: TGTGCCAGCAGTTTAAAAATTGGAGCTCTCGCTCCAGAAGAGACCCAGTACTTC
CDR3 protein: CASSLKIGALAPEETQYF

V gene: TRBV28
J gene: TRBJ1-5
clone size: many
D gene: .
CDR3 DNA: TGTGCCAGCAGTCTGACCCGACGGATTAGCAATCAGCCCCAGCATTTT
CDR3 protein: CASSLTRRISNQPQHF

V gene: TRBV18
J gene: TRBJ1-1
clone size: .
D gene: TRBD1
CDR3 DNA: TGTGCCAGCTCCGCACAGGGGGCTGGGAACACTGAAGCTTTCTTT
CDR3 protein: CASSAQGAGNTEAFF

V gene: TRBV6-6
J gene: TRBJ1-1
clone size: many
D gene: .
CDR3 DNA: TGTGCCAGCACCGGACAAGGGAACACTGAAGCTTTCTTT
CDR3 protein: CASTGQGNTEAFF

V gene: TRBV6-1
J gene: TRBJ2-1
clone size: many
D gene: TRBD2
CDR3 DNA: TGTGCCAGCTTAATTGCGGGGGGGTCGAGCTCCTACAATGAGCAGTTCTTC
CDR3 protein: CASLIAGGSSSYNEQFF

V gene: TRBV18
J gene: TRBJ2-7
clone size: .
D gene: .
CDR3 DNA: TGTGCCAGCTCACCGGACAGCGGGCAGTACTTC
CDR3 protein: CASSPDSGQYF

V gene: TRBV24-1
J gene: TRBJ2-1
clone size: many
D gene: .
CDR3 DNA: TGTGCCACCAGTGATGAGGGGATCGAGCAGTTCTTC
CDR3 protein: CATSDEGIEQFF

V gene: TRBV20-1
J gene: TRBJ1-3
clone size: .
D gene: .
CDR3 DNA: TGCAGTGCTAGAGGGGCGGTTGGAAACACCATATATTTT
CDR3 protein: CSARGAVGNTIYF

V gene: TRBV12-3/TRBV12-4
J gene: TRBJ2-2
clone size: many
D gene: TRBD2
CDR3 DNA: TGTGCCAGCCTAGCGGGAGGGGAGCTGTTTTTT
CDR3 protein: CASLAGGELFF

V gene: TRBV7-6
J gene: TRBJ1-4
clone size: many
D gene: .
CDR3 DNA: TGTGCCAGCAGCTTAGAAGCGGTCCTTCCTCCCGCGGAAAAACTGTTTTTT
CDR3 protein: CASSLEAVLPPAEKLFF

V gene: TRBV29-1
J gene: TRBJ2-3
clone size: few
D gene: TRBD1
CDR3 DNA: TGCAGCGGGGGACAGGGCGCCGATACGCAGTATTTT
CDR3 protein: CSGGQGADTQYF

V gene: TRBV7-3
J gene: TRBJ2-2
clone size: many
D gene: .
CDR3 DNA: TGTGCCAGCAGCTTGGGGTTAGCAGAAAACGGGGAGCTGTTTTTT
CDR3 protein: CASSLGLAENGELFF

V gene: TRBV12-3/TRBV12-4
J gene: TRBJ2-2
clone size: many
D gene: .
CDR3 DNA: TGTGCCAGCAGTTTAACGGGGTTGGGCACCGGGGAGCTGTTTTTT
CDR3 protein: CASSLTGLGTGELFF

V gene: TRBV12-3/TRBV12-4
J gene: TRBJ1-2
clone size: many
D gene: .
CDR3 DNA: TGTGCCAGCAGTTTTTCCGGGTCTACCTTGGGGTATGGCTACACCTTC
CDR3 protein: CASSFSGSTLGYGYTF

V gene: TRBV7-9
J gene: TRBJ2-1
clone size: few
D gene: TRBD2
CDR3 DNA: TGTGCCAGCAGCTTGAAGACTAGCGGGCGCACCTACAATGAGCAGTTCTTC
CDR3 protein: CASSLKTSGRTYNEQFF

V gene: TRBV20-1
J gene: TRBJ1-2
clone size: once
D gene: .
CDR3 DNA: TGCAGTGTCCCGGGGCCCTATGGCTACACCTTC
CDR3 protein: CSVPGPYGYTF

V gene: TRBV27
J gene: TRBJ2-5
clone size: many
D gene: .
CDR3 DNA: TGTGCCACCAAGGACGGGTGGTACCAAGAGACCCAGTACTTC
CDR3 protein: CATKDGWYQETQYF

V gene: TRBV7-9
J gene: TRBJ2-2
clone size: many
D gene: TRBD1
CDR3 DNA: TGTGCCAGCAGCTGGGGGACAGGAGCCACCGGGGAGCTGTTTTTT
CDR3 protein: CASSWGTGATGELFF

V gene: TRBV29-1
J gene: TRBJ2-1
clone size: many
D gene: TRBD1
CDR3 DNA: TGCAGCGCCGACAGGGGTTCCAATGAGCAGTTCTTC
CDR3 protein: CSADRGSNEQFF

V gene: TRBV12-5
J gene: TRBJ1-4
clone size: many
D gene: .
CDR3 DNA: TGTGCTAGTGGTTCAGGGTTGGATGAAAAACTGTTTTTT
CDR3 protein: CASGSGLDEKLFF

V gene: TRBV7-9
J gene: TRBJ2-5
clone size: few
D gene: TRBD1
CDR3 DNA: TGTGCCAGCAGCTCCCGACAGGGTTTCCAAGAGACCCAGTACTTC
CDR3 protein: CASSSRQGFQETQYF

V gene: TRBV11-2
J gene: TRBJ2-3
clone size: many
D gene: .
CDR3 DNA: TGTGCCAGCAGCTTAGATCGGTTGGCAACCCCAGATACGCAGTATTTT
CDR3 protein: CASSLDRLATPDTQYF

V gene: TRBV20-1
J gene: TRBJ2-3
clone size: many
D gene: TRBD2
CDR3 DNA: TGCAGTGCTAGAGCAGGCCGGCTAGCGGGAGGGGCCGATACGCAGTATTTT
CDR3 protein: CSARAGRLAGGADTQYF

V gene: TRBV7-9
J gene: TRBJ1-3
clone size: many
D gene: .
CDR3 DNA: TGTGCCGGAGGGGCGATTGACGGAAACACCATATATTTT
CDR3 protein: CAGGAIDGNTIYF

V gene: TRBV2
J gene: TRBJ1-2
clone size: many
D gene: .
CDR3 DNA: TGTGCCAGCAGTGAAGCAGGGGCAGGGAAAGGCTACACCTTC
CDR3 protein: CASSEAGAGKGYTF

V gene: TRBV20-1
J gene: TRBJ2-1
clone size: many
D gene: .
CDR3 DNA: TGCAGTGCCCGATCTTTGGGGTCCCTCTCCTACAATGAGCAGTTCTTC
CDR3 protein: CSARSLGSLSYNEQFF

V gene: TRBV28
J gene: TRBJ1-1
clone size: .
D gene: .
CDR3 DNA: TGTGCCAGCGGCAGGGCAGTTAACACTGAAGCTTTCTTT
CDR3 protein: CASGRAVNTEAFF

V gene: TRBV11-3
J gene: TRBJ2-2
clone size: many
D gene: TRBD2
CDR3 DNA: TGTGCCAGCAGCCCCCCCTGGGGACTAGCGGGAGGCAGCGGGGAGCTGTTTTTT
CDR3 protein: CASSPPWGLAGGSGELFF

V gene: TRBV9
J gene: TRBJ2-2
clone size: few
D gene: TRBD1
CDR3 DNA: TGTGCCAGCAGCATCCCGGGACAGGGGATCACCGGGGAGCTGTTTTTT
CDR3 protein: CASSIPGQGITGELFF

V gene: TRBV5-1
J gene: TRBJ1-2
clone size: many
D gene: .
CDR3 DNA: TGCGCCAGCAGCTTGTCTCCAGACAACTATGGCTACACCTTC
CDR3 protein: CASSLSPDNYGYTF

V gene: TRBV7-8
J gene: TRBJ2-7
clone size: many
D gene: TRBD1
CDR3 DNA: TGTGCCAGCAGCTTACGGGACAGGGGGTTGGAGCAGTACTTC
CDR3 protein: CASSLRDRGLEQYF

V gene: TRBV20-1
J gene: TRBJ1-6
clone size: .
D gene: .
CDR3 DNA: TGCAGTGCTAGAGATATCGGCGATTCACCCCTCCACTTT
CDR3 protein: CSARDIGDSPLHF